The 14 T cell receptor beta chains in this list originate from one sample, sequenced in a study of T-cell reconstitution after alpha-beta-depleted transplantation in children. The library targeted TCRbeta and was prepared with unique molecular identifiers. TCRdb analysed the PCR reads with MiXCR anew, one entry per CDR3 protein. The sample comprises hundreds of thousands of distinct CDR3 sequences, 10% to 15% of which are singletons, and around 2% rests with the top ten. Sequenced material: PBMCs, mostly from graft donor cells, taken 360 days after TCRalphabeta/CD19-depleted stem cell transplant. The receptors were sampled from a male patient younger than 18 who had a stem cell transplant for acute myeloid leukemia, so the T cells may come from the graft donor.

The sample holds a few counts of this clonotype. The J gene is TRBJ2-7, the V gene TRBV23-1, with D tentatively TRBD2 (6 bases). TRBV23-1 is known as an ORF, though its function is uncertain. V gave up 0 bases and J gave up 2 bases, with 14 bases separating them. The CDR3 is 16 residues long. CDR3: CASSQSRRGKTYEQYF. The CDR3 region has the DNA TGCGCCAGCAGTCAATCGCGGCGGGGCAAGACCTACGAGCAGTACTTC.

The chain employs TRBV12-3 or TRBV12-4 and TRBJ2-7; the D gene could be TRBD1 or TRBD2 (5 bases each). V was cut by 5 bases and J by 2 bases, with 13 bases left in between. This CDR3 has 14 residues. The CDR3 coding sequence is TGTGCCAGCAGTCCCGGGACCCTGCCCTACGAGCAGTACTTC. It encodes CASSPGTLPYEQYF.

This clonotype came up many times. This chain links TRBV29-1 with TRBJ2-1; 11 bases fit TRBD2. Germline V gives CDR1 SQVTM, CDR2 ANQGSEA. Losses at the gene ends were 5 bases for V and 7 bases for J; bases not matched to a gene: 16. CDR3 length equals 17 residues. This CDR3 is CSVSVTSGSLLVNEQFF. The CDR3 DNA reads TGCAGCGTTTCAGTAACTAGCGGGAGCCTCCTAGTGAATGAGCAGTTCTTC.

The V gene is TRBV6-5, the J gene TRBJ2-7; 10 nucleotides align to TRBD2. V shed 2 bases and J 2 bases; nucleotides not matched to a gene: 12. CDR3 size: 18 residues. CDR1 is MNHEY and CDR2 is SVGAGI in the germline V gene. CDR3 in DNA: TGTGCCAGCAGTTACATGCTAGCGGGAGTAGCCGTCCCCTACGAGCAGTACTTC. Protein: CASSYMLAGVAVPYEQYF.

This clonotype was observed at least ten times. V and J are TRBV6-6 and TRBJ2-7; 10 bases map to TRBD2. This CDR3 comprises 15 residues. Germline-derived CDR1 and CDR2 are MNHNY and SVGAGI (reference sequence). The J segment lost 1 base and the V segment lost 6 bases, leaving 6 bases of the junction unmatched. This CDR3 is CASSLTSGRSYEQYF. CDR3 DNA: TGTGCCAGCAGCCTGACTAGCGGGCGTTCCTACGAGCAGTACTTC.

The chain has TRBV7-9 and TRBJ2-3; no reliable D call. This CDR3 contains 14 residues. Between the trimmed V and J ends, which lost 5 bases and 2 bases, there was a span of 11 bases. CDR1 and CDR2 (germline): SEHNR, FQNEAQ (reference sequence). CDR3 sequence: CASSPSPYTDTQYF. The CDR3 DNA reads as TGTGCCAGCAGCCCATCGCCCTACACAGATACGCAGTATTTT.

This clonotype was counted ten times or more. The V and J genes are TRBV11-2 and TRBJ2-1; no clear D. CDR1 and CDR2 from the germline V gene are SGHAT and FQNNGV. The CDR3 covers 18 residues. Trimming removed 2 bases at V and 0 bases at J, with 17 bases between. CDR3 amino acids: CASSLQARTASSYNEQFF. CDR3 in DNA: TGTGCCAGCAGCTTACAAGCGCGGACGGCAAGCTCCTACAATGAGCAGTTCTTC.

The chain recombines TRBV12-3 or TRBV12-4 with TRBJ2-7, with D possibly being TRBD2 (6 bases). V lost 5 bases, J lost 5 bases, and 7 bases lay in between. The CDR3 totals 11 residues. Here the CDR3 DNA reads TGTGCCAGCAGTCGGGAGAACGAGCAGTACTTC. Protein sequence: CASSRENEQYF.

Written as DNA, the CDR3 is TGTGCCAGCAGTGAATCCGTGACAGCCTACAATGAGCAGTTCTTC. Its protein is CASSESVTAYNEQFF. The V call is TRBV2, the J call TRBJ2-1; a weak D match, TRBD1 (5 bases). The length of the CDR3 is 15 residues. Looked up from germline, CDR1 is SNHLY and CDR2 is FYNNEI. V was clipped by 2 bases and J by 2 bases, with 10 bases between them. Together with reference TRBV2 and TRBJ2-1, the CDR3 gives the full variable domain: EPEVTQTPSHQVTQMGQEVILRCVPISNHLYFYWYRQILGQKVEFLVSFYNNEISEKSEIFDDQFSVERPDGSNFTLKIRSTKLEDSAMYFCASSESVTAYNEQFFGPGTRLTVL.

The gene calls are TRBV7-8 and TRBJ2-2; D tentatively reads TRBD1 or TRBD2 (5 bases each). The CDR3 is 16 amino acids. Per germline, CDR1 SGHVS and CDR2 FQNEAQ. V was trimmed by 1 base and J by 3 bases, leaving 12 bases between them. The CDR3 region is CASSLEIGGDTGELFF. The CDR3 DNA is TGTGCCAGCAGCTTAGAGATTGGGGGAGACACCGGGGAGCTGTTTTTT. The full variable domain, its missing parts supplied by reference TRBV7-8 and TRBJ2-2, is GAGVSQSPRYKVAKRGQDVALRCDPISGHVSLFWYQQALGQGPEFLTYFQNEAQLDKSGLPSDRFFAERPEGSVSTLKIQRTQQEDSAVYLCASSLEIGGDTGELFFGEGSRLTVL.

This clonotype was counted a few times. The chain has TRBV20-1 and TRBJ2-7; D possibly matches TRBD1 or TRBD2 (5 bases each). Germline V gene sequence: CDR1 DFQATT, CDR2 SNEGSKA (reference sequence). The CDR3 contains 16 residues. V shed 0 bases and J shed 4 bases, with 19 bases lying between them. The CDR3 reads CSAREVEGRVTYEQYF. CDR3 DNA sequence: TGCAGTGCTAGAGAAGTTGAGGGCAGGGTAACGTACGAGCAGTACTTC.

This clonotype has just a few counts. The rearrangement joins TRBV3-1 to TRBJ2-3; no clear D. Germline V CDR1 and CDR2: LGHDT, YNNKEL (reference sequence). The V end was cut by 4 bases, the J end by 6 bases, with 11 bases between. The CDR3 contains 13 residues. The CDR3 DNA reads TGTGCCAGCAGCCTTTTCCAACGGGATACGCAGTATTTT. It encodes CASSLFQRDTQYF.

This clonotype was recorded a few times. The chain employs TRBV28 and TRBJ2-7, with 7 nucleotides matching TRBD1. The junction had 6 bases not matched to a gene; V was cut back by 2 bases and J by 5 bases. Germline assignment: CDR1 MDHEN and CDR2 SYDVKM. CDR3 length: 14 amino acids. CDR3 in DNA: TGTGCCAGCAGTTTACTACAGGGGTTACACGAGCAGTACTTC. Residues: CASSLLQGLHEQYF. The entire variable domain, with the rest obtained from reference TRBV28 and TRBJ2-7, is as follows: DVKVTQSSRYLVKRTGEKVFLECVQDMDHENMFWYRQDPGLGLRLIYFSYDVKMKEKGDIPEGYSVSREKKERFSLILESASTNQTSMYLCASSLLQGLHEQYFGPGTRLTVT.

The chain employs TRBV28 and TRBJ1-1; tentatively, D is TRBD1 (6 bases). Germline V gene sequence: CDR1 MDHEN, CDR2 SYDVKM. V was shortened by 5 bases and J by 3 bases, with 13 bases between the two germline ends. CDR3 length: 14 amino acids. The CDR3 is CASSIQGYDTEAFF. The CDR3 DNA sequence: TGTGCCAGCAGTATACAGGGATACGACACTGAAGCTTTCTTT.